This TCR beta chain was observed in a study of identical twins. MiXCR, applied by TCRdb to the 5' RACE reads, yields one record per CDR3 protein. The table lists over 550,000 distinct CDR3 sequences, about 7.1% of them singletons, with 1.6% in the top ten. In germline, CDR1 is LGHNT, CDR2 FRNRAP. The CDR3 has 13 residues. Trimming removed 1 base from V and 3 bases from J, with 3 bases in between. This clonotype was recorded at least ten times. Another study also made use of these data, one on yellow fever vaccine responses in identical twins.

Material for sequencing was PBMCs. The clonotype comes from a woman between 18 and 30 years old in good health. V and J are TRBV12-5 and TRBJ2-2, with D uncertain. CDR3 bases: TGTGCTAGTGGTTTGGCCCACACCGGGGAGCTGTTTTTT. Its translation: CASGLAHTGELFF.